There are many counts of the clone carrying this T cell receptor beta chain. Its matching antigen is unknown. The CDR3 runs 15 residues. Germline V gives CDR1 MNHNS, CDR2 SASEGT. V dropped 9 bases and J dropped 3; count of bases not matched to a gene: 9. RNA transcripts served as template for amplifying TCR beta CDR3 sequences. Following a first-round RT-PCR that used HTBI primers, a second-round multiplex PCR was carried out. In TCRdb, the multiplex PCR reads were re-called with MiXCR into one record per CDR3 protein. The sample holds under 350,000 distinct CDR3 sequences, roughly a sixth seen once. Lactation, pregnancy, uncontrolled infections and other autoimmune diseases were all grounds for excluding patients. From fresh peripheral blood, around 11 ml in volume, the PBMCs were obtained. These data belong to a study of Graves' ophthalmopathy and Graves' hyperthyroidism. Findings of the study overall: Ophthalmopathy progression prediction by the model yielded a sensitivity of 55% to 71% and a specificity of 72.22%. In blood appeared most of the expanded thyroid clonotypes whose frequency exceeded 0.001.

The V gene is TRBV6-1, the J gene TRBJ1-5; TRBD1 agrees at 9 bases. Material for sequencing was peripheral blood. This clonotype was obtained from an adult man with Graves' ophthalmopathy. DNA of the CDR3: TGTGCCAGTTCCGGGACAGGGTACCTCAATCAGCCCCAGCATTTT. Amino acid sequence: CASSGTGYLNQPQHF.